What follows is one TCR beta chain and its context. Its antigen remains unidentified. Germline V gene sequence: CDR1 SEHNR, CDR2 FQNEAQ (reference sequence). Between the trimmed V and J ends, which lost 7 bases and 3 bases, there was a span of 9 bases. The CDR3 length is 12 residues. The sample originates from a study of shared clonotypes between healthy human individuals. Points from the study as a whole: Blood alone was sampled, and tissue repertoires likely differ.

Donors comprised only Caucasian adults living in Nashville, Tennessee. Assay execution proceeded at the deep level. The data were produced by immunoSEQ multiplex PCR, yet TCRdb's version contains in-frame clones alone and is incomplete. The sample holds about 2.4 million clones, more than 90% seen once. Input material: naive CD4+ T cells sorted from blood. Subset defined: CD45RA+ positively selected. The rearrangement uses TRBV7-9 and TRBJ2-5, with D tentatively TRBD1 (5 bases). This clonotype was sampled from a man between 18 and 29 years old in good health. The CDR3 DNA follows: TGTGCCAGCACAGGGATAGAAGAGACCCAGTACTTC. Encoded protein: CASTGIEETQYF.